Shown below are 11 T cell receptor beta chains from a single sample sequenced in a study of T-cell memory formation after mild COVID-19. MiXCR was run by TCRdb on the 5' RACE reads, yielding one entry per CDR3 protein. In the table there are fewer than 60,000 distinct CDR3 sequences, roughly 12% of which are singletons. The sequencing sample was made of PBMCs or a T cell subset sorted from them (not recorded which). The source of these receptors is a man between 18 and 29 years old who had mild COVID-19 (a few samples of this study predate the infection). Cell type and time point are not known.

There are a few counts of this clonotype. The chain carries TRBV18 and TRBJ2-3; 12 bases are shared with TRBD1. The germline V gene encodes CDR1 KGHSH and CDR2 LQKENI. CDR3 size: 14 residues. After removal of 3 bases from V and 9 bases from J, the junction contained 4 bases not matched to a gene. The CDR3 loop reads CASSPAGQGATQYF. CDR3 nucleotide sequence: TGTGCCAGCTCACCGGCGGGACAGGGGGCGACGCAGTATTTT.

The J gene is TRBJ2-2, the V gene TRBV6-4, with 8 bases matching TRBD1. The length of the CDR3 is 15 residues. In germline, CDR1 is MRHNA, CDR2 SNTAGT. The ends lost 2 bases at V and 6 bases at J; junction bases unmatched: 5. The CDR3 is CASSDGRGHSGELFF. CDR3 nucleotides: TGTGCCAGCAGTGACGGCAGGGGGCATTCCGGGGAGCTGTTTTTT.

Concerning this clonotype: Possible read error: a much larger clone is one base away. This chain joins TRBV11-3 and TRBJ2-7; D uncertain. The CDR3 runs to 13 residues. Germline CDR1 SGHNT, CDR2 YENEEA. V lost 6 bases, J lost 7 bases, and 16 bases lay in between. CDR3: CASRKAVQREQYF. The CDR3 DNA reads as TGTGCCAGCAGAAAGGCTGTCCAGAGGGAGCAGTACTTC.

This clonotype was seen ten or more times. This chain joins TRBV6-5 and TRBJ2-5; a weak D match, TRBD2 (6 bases). There are 12 residues in the CDR3. The germline CDR1 and CDR2 sequences are MNHEY and SVGAGI. V shed 9 bases and J shed 1 base, with 9 bases lying between them. CDR3 in amino acids: CASGGAQETQYF. CDR3 nucleotide sequence: TGTGCCAGTGGAGGGGCCCAAGAGACCCAGTACTTC.

This sequence joins TRBV12-5 and TRBJ1-1; D not resolved. CDR1 LGHNT and CDR2 FRNRAP come from the germline V gene. CDR3 length: 12 amino acids. Deletions cut 1 base from V and 3 bases from J, with 3 bases between. Written as DNA, the CDR3 is TGTGCTAGTGGTTTGGGGGACACTGAAGCTTTCTTT. Translated, it gives CASGLGDTEAFF.

This sequence joins TRBV12-3 or TRBV12-4 and TRBJ2-4; 8 nucleotides align to TRBD2. J lost 1 base, V lost 10 bases, and 3 bases had no gene match. The CDR3 contains 13 residues. CDR3 nucleotide sequence: TGTGCCACGGGGGGGAGCGCCAAAAACATTCAGTACTTC. This encodes CATGGSAKNIQYF.

This clonotype was seen only a few times. The V call is TRBV9, the J call TRBJ2-3; TRBD1 matches 7 bases. V shed 4 bases, J shed 5 bases, and the junction held 13 bases outside the gene matches. The CDR3 is 16 residues long. The germline V gene encodes CDR1 SGDLS and CDR2 YYNGEE. CDR3 bases: TGTGCCAGCAGCACCCCCCATGGGCAGGGGGTAGATACGCAGTATTTT. Its protein product is CASSTPHGQGVDTQYF.

V usage is TRBV19 and J usage is TRBJ2-7, with D hard to call. The V end lost 3 bases, the J end lost 10 bases, and 28 bases lay between the germline ends. There are 17 residues in the CDR3. Germline V CDR1 and CDR2: LNHDA, SQIVND (reference sequence). The CDR3 sequence: CASSMFSEERPLRKQYF. CDR3 DNA: TGTGCCAGTAGTATGTTTTCTGAGGAACGGCCCCTAAGGAAACAGTACTTC.

This chain connects TRBV5-8 to TRBJ2-2, with TRBD1 matching 7 bases. Per germline, CDR1 SGHTS and CDR2 YDEGEE. CDR3 length: 14 amino acids. Losses at the gene ends were 6 bases for V and 4 bases for J; bases not matched to a gene: 6. CDR3: CASNRGHGTGELFF. The CDR3 bases are TGTGCCAGCAACAGGGGCCATGGCACCGGGGAGCTGTTTTTT. The full variable domain, rest sourced from reference TRBV5-8 and TRBJ2-2, is EAGVTQSPTHLIKTRGQQATLRCSPISGHTSVYWYQQALGLGLQFLLWYDEGEERNRGNFPPRFSGRQFPNYSSELNVNALELEDSALYLCASNRGHGTGELFFGEGSRLTVL.

This clonotype was picked up a small number of times. V is TRBV25-1 and J is TRBJ2-1; 10 nucleotides align to TRBD2. V trimming: 2 bases; J trimming: 8 bases; junction bases outside the gene matches: 6. From germline, CDR1 is MGHDK and CDR2 SYGVNS. This CDR3 comprises 15 residues. In DNA, the CDR3 is TGTGCCAGCAGTGAAGCCAGCGGGGGGGCCGATGAGCAGTTCTTC. This gives the protein CASSEASGGADEQFF.

This clonotype appeared a few times. The chain has TRBV4-2 and TRBJ1-5, with TRBD1 as a possible D gene (6 bases). The germline V gene encodes CDR1 LGHNA and CDR2 YNFKEQ. The CDR3 is 15 amino acids. Trimming took 0 bases from V and 7 from J, leaving 13 bases between them. CDR3 in DNA: TGTGCCAGCAGCCAAGATGGGGCAGGGGAACAGCCCCAGCATTTT. This sequence encodes CASSQDGAGEQPQHF.